These 2 T cell receptor beta chains were all obtained from the same sample, sequenced in a study of blood T cells in healthy people across ages. Primers used in a second PCR of about 7 to 12 cycles were a sample-barcoded 5' primer and a J-beta primer mix. TCRdb re-analysed the 5' RACE reads in MiXCR, keeping a single row per CDR3 protein. The data contain 350,000 to 450,000 distinct CDR3 sequences, roughly half of them singletons. Source material: blood. The origin of the receptors is a man aged 60 to 75 in good health.

Worth noting for this clonotype: At one of its ends the junction is not consistent with the germline gene, which may arise from a read error. The chain couples TRBV4-2 to TRBJ2-1; D tentatively reads TRBD1 or TRBD2 (6 bases each). The CDR3 contains 13 residues. Germline V CDR1 and CDR2: LGHNA, YNFKEQ. CDR3 sequence (DNA): TGTGCCTGCAGCCAGGGGAGGAGCAATGAGCAGTTCTTC. Translated: CACSQGRSNEQFF.

This chain joins TRBV3-1 and TRBJ1-1; D is unresolved. Germline CDR1 LGHDT, CDR2 YNNKEL (reference sequence). Trimming left V 1 base short and J 5 bases short, with 5 bases between. CDR3 size: 12 residues. CDR3 in amino acids: CASSQGETEAFF. Here the CDR3 DNA reads TGTGCCAGCAGCCAAGGGGAGACTGAAGCTTTCTTT.